These 17 T cell receptor beta chains were all obtained from the same sample, sequenced in a study of T cells in Graves' hyperthyroidism and ophthalmopathy (dated by TCRdb to about 2019). The library was obtained by multiplex PCR. The instrument was an Illumina HiSeq 2000. The TCR beta CDR3 regions were amplified from RNA transcripts. The TCR CDR3 was subjected to a first round of RT-PCR using the HTBI primer set and the Qiagen OneStep RT-PCR kit. TCRdb ran its own pipeline on the public reads, namely fastp trimming at Q25 and MiXCR clone calling, and kept in-frame beta chains. When rows share a CDR3 protein, they turn into one entry using the most common DNA and genes. The table for this sample lists hundreds of thousands of distinct CDR3 sequences; 15% to 20% of them were counted only once. The leading ten clones occupy 2.5% to 4% of the sample. The sequenced material came from blood. The receptor set was obtained from a woman in her forties with Graves' ophthalmopathy.

This chain connects TRBV20-1 to TRBJ1-3, with D possibly matching TRBD1 (5 bases). CDR3 size: 16 residues. The V gene's germline CDR1 is DFQATT and CDR2 SNEGSKA (reference sequence). Trimming shortened V by 0 bases and J by 0 bases, and 12 bases separated the two germline ends. The CDR3 sequence: CSARDGGTSSGNTIYF. The CDR3 bases are TGCAGTGCTAGAGACGGCGGGACCTCCTCTGGAAACACCATATATTTT.

The rearrangement links TRBV5-1 to TRBJ2-5, with D possibly matching TRBD2 (6 bases). Germline V gives CDR1 SGHRS, CDR2 YFSETQ. The CDR3 is 15 amino acids. V lost 3 bases and J 2 bases, leaving 14 bases between the germline ends. CDR3 loop: CASSWLPGVQETQYF. The DNA for the CDR3 is TGCGCCAGCAGCTGGTTGCCGGGAGTTCAAGAGACCCAGTACTTC. The variable domain in full, completed from reference TRBV5-1 and TRBJ2-5, reads KAGVTQTPRYLIKTRGQQVTLSCSPISGHRSVSWYQQTPGQGLQFLFEYFSETQRNKGNFPGRFSGRQFSNSRSEMNVSTLELGDSALYLCASSWLPGVQETQYFGPGTRLLVL.

V usage is TRBV29-1 and J usage is TRBJ2-1; possible D gene TRBD2, 6 bases. V lost 6 bases to trimming and J lost 4 bases, with 19 bases between them. Germline loops: CDR1 SQVTM, CDR2 ANQGSEA. This CDR3 has 15 amino acids. The chain's CDR3 is CSVEGPGEGYNEQFF. CDR3 DNA sequence: TGCAGCGTCGAGGGGCCGGGAGAGGGTTACAATGAGCAGTTCTTC.

The chain is built from TRBV5-1 and TRBJ2-2; D is perhaps TRBD2 (6 bases). This CDR3 contains 17 residues. The germline gives CDR1 SGHRS, CDR2 YFSETQ. The V end lost 4 bases, the J end lost 4 bases, and 20 bases lay between the germline ends. The CDR3 bases are TGCGCCAGCAGCCCAAACTTGGAGGGTGAGGGCACCGGGGAGCTGTTTTTT. Its protein is CASSPNLEGEGTGELFF.

This clonotype was observed many times. V and J are TRBV6-1 and TRBJ2-1; 15 positions agree with TRBD2. This CDR3 comprises 15 residues. J lost 8 bases, V lost 6 bases, and 5 bases had no gene match. Germline CDR1 MNHNS, CDR2 SASEGT. The CDR3 coding sequence is TGTGCCAGCAGAACTGGGACTAGCGGGGGGTATGAGCAGTTCTTC. Amino acids: CASRTGTSGGYEQFF.

This clonotype was seen more than once but under ten times. The rearrangement links TRBV6-1 to TRBJ2-2; no clear D gene. The germline V gene encodes CDR1 MNHNS and CDR2 SASEGT. V dropped 6 bases and J dropped 1 base, with 15 bases sitting between them. The CDR3 sequence is 16 residues long. In nucleotides, the CDR3 is TGTGCCAGCAGAACCCGACACTTACTGAACACCGGGGAGCTGTTTTTT. Translated: CASRTRHLLNTGELFF.

This clonotype was picked up one time. The chain links TRBV28 to TRBJ2-5, with D unclear. The germline V and J ends were trimmed by 7 bases and 1 base, with 16 bases remaining between them. CDR1 and CDR2 from the germline V gene are MDHEN and SYDVKM. This CDR3 spans 15 amino acids. Here the CDR3 reads CASTPLVQSQETQYF. The CDR3 DNA follows: TGTGCCAGCACCCCCCTAGTACAAAGCCAAGAGACCCAGTACTTC.

There are a few counts of this clonotype. The chain combines TRBV29-1 with TRBJ2-1; 10 nucleotides align to TRBD1. The CDR3 contains 13 residues. CDR1 is SQVTM and CDR2 is ANQGSEA in the germline V gene. DNA for the CDR3: TGCGTCGGGACAGGGGTCTCCTACAATGAGCAGTTCTTC. Protein sequence: CVGTGVSYNEQFF.

The table lists this clonotype with many counts. This sequence joins TRBV7-3 and TRBJ2-3, with 8 bases identical to TRBD1. Unmatched junction bases numbered 3, after V lost 5 bases and J lost 2 bases. In germline, CDR1 is SGHTA, CDR2 FQGTGA. This CDR3 comprises 14 residues. For the CDR3, the DNA is TGTGCCAGCAGCCAGACAGGGGTCACAGATACGCAGTATTTT. Its protein product is CASSQTGVTDTQYF.

V usage is TRBV20-1 and J usage is TRBJ2-5, with a weak D call TRBD2 (5 bases). The CDR3 consists of 12 residues. V lost 1 base to trimming and J lost 5 bases, with 8 bases between them. The germline V gene encodes CDR1 DFQATT and CDR2 SNEGSKA (reference sequence). The CDR3 reads CSARGGLETQYF. The CDR3 bases are TGCAGTGCTAGAGGCGGGTTGGAGACCCAGTACTTC.

As regards this clonotype: A much larger clone lies a single base off, so this may be a read error. The chain uses TRBV20-1 and TRBJ2-5; D is tentatively TRBD1 or TRBD2 (5 bases each). Germline CDR1 reads DFQATT; CDR2 reads SNEGSKA (reference sequence). The CDR3 extends over 12 amino acids. The CDR3, as DNA: TGCAGTGCTGGAATAAGGGGAGAGACCCAGTGCTTC. It is translated as CSAGIRGETQCF.

This clonotype has at least ten counts. The V call is TRBV6-1, the J call TRBJ2-2, with a tentative D call TRBD1 (5 bases). The V and J ends lost 7 bases and 1 base respectively, with 13 bases between them. Germline V gives CDR1 MNHNS, CDR2 SASEGT. The CDR3 covers 15 residues. This chain's CDR3 is CASTRQGGNTGELFF. The CDR3 DNA sequence: TGTGCCAGCACCAGGCAGGGCGGGAACACCGGGGAGCTGTTTTTT.

On this clonotype: The germline gene is not matched at one end of the junction; a read error may be the cause. The V call is TRBV24-1, the J call TRBJ1-1, with unresolved D. Per the germline V gene, CDR1 is KGHDR and CDR2 is SFDVKD. CDR3 size: 15 residues. The CDR3 loop is CATSDLEGGKPEALF. The CDR3, as DNA: TGTGCCACCAGTGATTTAGAAGGTGGGAAGCCTGAAGCTCTCTTT.

At least ten counts were recorded for this clonotype. The chain carries TRBV18 and TRBJ2-3; TRBD2 is a possible D gene (6 bases). The CDR3 contains 16 residues. Trimming removed 0 bases at V and 2 bases at J, with 12 bases between. The V gene's germline CDR1 is KGHSH and CDR2 LQKENI. The chain's CDR3 is CASSPPEGRNTDTQYF. The CDR3 nucleotides are TGTGCCAGCTCACCACCCGAGGGGAGGAACACAGATACGCAGTATTTT.

The chain joins TRBV2 to TRBJ2-5, with TRBD2 as a possible D gene (5 bases). Trimming left V 3 bases short and J 7 bases short, with 12 bases between. Germline V gives CDR1 SNHLY, CDR2 FYNNEI. The CDR3 has 13 residues. CDR3 in amino acids: CASSERPEGTQYF. CDR3 DNA sequence: TGTGCCAGCAGTGAGCGACCCGAGGGGACCCAGTACTTC.

J is TRBJ2-3 and V is TRBV7-9; D remains unclear. CDR3 length: 15 amino acids. The germline V gene encodes CDR1 SEHNR and CDR2 FQNEAQ (reference sequence). V was trimmed by 4 bases and J by 5 bases, leaving 16 bases between them. CDR3 sequence: CASSSPTIRLDTQYF. CDR3 in DNA: TGTGCCAGCAGCTCGCCCACGATTAGATTAGATACGCAGTATTTT.

This clonotype was counted many times. In DNA form, the CDR3 reads TGCAGTGCTCCGACGGACAGGCAAGAGACCCAGTACTTC. Translated, it gives CSAPTDRQETQYF. The chain is built from TRBV20-1 and TRBJ2-5, with TRBD1 matching 7 bases. The CDR3 consists of 13 residues. J gave up 2 bases and V 5 bases, and 5 bases lay outside the gene matches. CDR1 DFQATT and CDR2 SNEGSKA come from the germline V gene (reference sequence).